These 30 T cell receptor beta chains originate from one sample sequenced in a study of cytomegalovirus exposure and HLA in healthy donors. The PCR contained 60 Vbeta and 13 Jbeta primers. The table came from immunoSEQ multiplex PCR; TCRdb's copy has only in-frame clones and leaves some out. The data include about 200,000 clones; the top ten clones carry 1.1%. The source material was PBMCs. The receptor set was obtained from a girl aged 2 to 9 in good health and CMV-seropositive.

The chain recombines TRBV28 with TRBJ1-1; 9 bases map to TRBD1. The CDR3 loop spans 14 amino acids. With 5 bases clipped from V and 3 bases from J, the junction kept 4 bases outside the gene matches. Germline loops: CDR1 MDHEN, CDR2 SYDVKM. CDR3 amino acids: CASSRTGVYTEAFF. CDR3 coding DNA: TGTGCCAGCAGTCGGACAGGGGTCTACACTGAAGCTTTCTTT. The entire variable domain, with the rest obtained from reference TRBV28 and TRBJ1-1, is as follows: DVKVTQSSRYLVKRTGEKVFLECVQDMDHENMFWYRQDPGLGLRLIYFSYDVKMKEKGDIPEGYSVSREKKERFSLILESASTNQTSMYLCASSRTGVYTEAFFGQGTRLTVV.

This chain connects TRBV10-3 to TRBJ2-5; D possibly corresponds to TRBD1 (5 bases). Trimming cost V 4 bases and J 11 bases, with 11 bases left between them. The CDR3 is 11 amino acids. Germline V gives CDR1 ENHRY, CDR2 SYGVKD. CDR3 nucleotide sequence: TGTGCCATCAGTGGACAGTCAGAGCAGTACTTC. Translated: CAISGQSEQYF.

The V gene is TRBV6-1, the J gene TRBJ2-7, with D possibly matching TRBD2 (6 bases). The V gene's germline CDR1 is MNHNS and CDR2 SASEGT. Trimming cost V 6 bases and J 0 bases, with 9 bases left between them. The CDR3 length is 13 residues. CDR3 DNA: TGTGCCAGCAGCCTCGGGGGCTCCTACGAGCAGTACTTC. This gives the protein CASSLGGSYEQYF.

The chain has TRBV2 and TRBJ2-1; D is perhaps TRBD2 (5 bases). Looked up from germline, CDR1 is SNHLY and CDR2 is FYNNEI. V lost 8 bases, J lost 4 bases, and 9 bases lay in between. The CDR3 extends over 12 amino acids. The CDR3 here is CASRGSYNEQFF. CDR3 coding DNA: TGTGCCAGCCGTGGGAGTTACAATGAGCAGTTCTTC.

V gene TRBV15 combines with J gene TRBJ1-2, with D possibly TRBD1 on 6 matching bases. The V end was cut by 5 bases, the J end by 7 bases, with 20 bases between. Looked up from germline, CDR1 is LNHNV and CDR2 is YYDKDF (reference sequence). The CDR3 has 15 residues. The chain's CDR3 is CATSLHKLGASGYTF. The CDR3 bases are TGTGCCACCAGCCTCCATAAGTTGGGGGCGAGTGGCTACACCTTC.

This chain uses TRBV4-2 with TRBJ2-1; D may be TRBD2 (6 bases). CDR1 and CDR2 (germline): LGHNA, YNFKEQ. With 0 bases removed from V and 1 base from J, the gap between germline ends came to 13 bases. CDR3 length equals 17 residues. The CDR3 region has the DNA TGTGCCAGCAGCCAAGATCCCCGGGCGGGATCCTACAATGAGCAGTTCTTC. Residues: CASSQDPRAGSYNEQFF.

The rearrangement links TRBV19 to TRBJ1-5; D may be TRBD1 (6 bases). This CDR3 has 16 amino acids. V was clipped by 6 bases and J by 0 bases, with 15 bases between them. Looked up from germline, CDR1 is LNHDA and CDR2 is SQIVND (reference sequence). CDR3: CASSWGQGNSNQPQHF. CDR3 coding DNA: TGTGCCAGTAGCTGGGGGCAGGGAAATAGCAATCAGCCCCAGCATTTT.

This chain joins TRBV28 and TRBJ2-1; D may be TRBD1 (5 bases). V shed 2 bases and J shed 0 bases, with 14 bases lying between them. The length of the CDR3 is 17 residues. In germline, CDR1 is MDHEN, CDR2 SYDVKM. This CDR3 is CASSLGQGLSSYNEQFF. The CDR3 DNA sequence: TGTGCCAGCAGTTTAGGGCAGGGTTTGAGCTCCTACAATGAGCAGTTCTTC.

V usage is TRBV2 and J usage is TRBJ2-1; D is unresolved. Germline lookup yields CDR1 SNHLY and CDR2 FYNNEI. The CDR3 is 14 amino acids. The V gene lost 7 bases and the J gene lost 8 bases, with 18 bases spanning the gap. The CDR3 spells CASTVYPVRDEQFF. The CDR3 nucleotides read TGTGCCAGCACGGTTTATCCCGTTCGGGATGAGCAGTTCTTC.

The gene calls are TRBV6-5 and TRBJ2-3; 7 bases are shared with TRBD1. The CDR3 has 14 residues. CDR1 MNHEY and CDR2 SVGAGI come from the germline V gene. V shed 6 bases, J shed 6 bases, and the junction held 9 bases outside the gene matches. The CDR3 protein is CASRRGQVSDTQYF. The CDR3 region has the DNA TGTGCCAGCAGGCGAGGACAGGTTAGCGATACGCAGTATTTT.

V gene TRBV5-1 combines with J gene TRBJ2-7, with TRBD2 as a possible D gene (7 bases). V lost 5 bases and J 3 bases, leaving 12 bases between the germline ends. The CDR3 has 13 residues. CDR1 SGHRS and CDR2 YFSETQ come from the germline V gene. As DNA, the CDR3 is TGCGCCAGCAGATTAGGGGGGGACTACGAGCAGTACTTC. This sequence encodes CASRLGGDYEQYF.

The genes are TRBV6-6 and TRBJ2-1, with 10 bases that match TRBD2. J lost 3 bases, V lost 0 bases, and 2 bases had no gene match. CDR1 and CDR2 (germline): MNHNY, SVGAGI (reference sequence). CDR3 length: 16 residues. The CDR3 DNA follows: TGTGCCAGCAGTTACTCGACTAGCGGGTTCTACAATGAGCAGTTCTTC. This encodes CASSYSTSGFYNEQFF.

The J gene is TRBJ2-1, the V gene TRBV7-8; D is undetermined. The CDR3 is 15 amino acids. The V and J ends lost 7 bases and 7 bases respectively, with 20 bases between them. Germline-derived CDR1 and CDR2 are SGHVS and FQNEAQ. CDR3 bases: TGTGCCAGCACCCCGGCGGTTAATAGGTGGAATGAGCAGTTCTTC. Translation: CASTPAVNRWNEQFF.

V usage is TRBV6-4 and J usage is TRBJ2-3; 8 bases map to TRBD1. V lost 5 bases, J lost 5 bases, and 6 bases stayed unmatched. The CDR3 extends over 14 amino acids. The V gene's germline CDR1 is MRHNA and CDR2 SNTAGT. CDR3 DNA sequence: TGTGCCAGCAGTCCGGACAGGGTGGGAGATACGCAGTATTTT. Translation: CASSPDRVGDTQYF.

J is TRBJ2-7 and V is TRBV27; TRBD2 is a possible D gene (6 bases). This CDR3 has 13 amino acids. Per germline, CDR1 MNHEY and CDR2 SMNVEV (reference sequence). Trimming shortened V by 2 bases and J by 5 bases, and 10 bases separated the two germline ends. The CDR3 DNA reads TGTGCCAGCAGTTTACTAACTAGCAACGAGCAGTACTTC. This encodes CASSLLTSNEQYF.

This chain links TRBV27 with TRBJ2-2, with 10 bases identical to TRBD2. The J segment lost 7 bases and the V segment lost 2 bases, leaving 7 bases of the junction unmatched. This CDR3 contains 16 residues. From germline, CDR1 is MNHEY and CDR2 SMNVEV (reference sequence). The CDR3 DNA reads as TGTGCCAGCAGTTTAAGGCCTAGCGGGAGTGGCGGGGAGCTGTTTTTT. The encoded protein is CASSLRPSGSGGELFF.

Written as DNA, the CDR3 is TGTGCCAGCAGCGCCGGGACAGCAATCTCCTACGAGCAGTACTTC. It yields the protein CASSAGTAISYEQYF. This chain connects TRBV2 to TRBJ2-7, with 7 bases aligning to TRBD1. Trimming cost V 6 bases and J 0 bases; bases outside gene matches: 8. The CDR3 covers 15 residues. Germline V gene data show CDR1 as SNHLY and CDR2 as FYNNEI.

This chain connects TRBV27 to TRBJ2-1; the D gene is possibly TRBD2 (6 bases). V was clipped by 7 bases and J by 7 bases, with 17 bases between them. CDR3 size: 14 residues. Germline V gene data show CDR1 as MNHEY and CDR2 as SMNVEV (reference sequence). CDR3 residues: CASTSGHLGNEQFF. The CDR3 DNA follows: TGTGCCAGCACCAGCGGGCACCTGGGGAATGAGCAGTTCTTC.

This rearrangement joins TRBV28 to TRBJ1-5; D not certain. CDR1 MDHEN and CDR2 SYDVKM come from the germline V gene. CDR3 length: 15 residues. Trimming stripped 6 bases from V and 5 bases from J, with 17 bases between. Here the CDR3 DNA reads TGTGCCAGCAGCAGATATTCAGGTTCCGATCAGCCCCAGCATTTT. Protein product: CASSRYSGSDQPQHF. The full variable domain, with the rest looked up from reference TRBV28 and TRBJ1-5, is DVKVTQSSRYLVKRTGEKVFLECVQDMDHENMFWYRQDPGLGLRLIYFSYDVKMKEKGDIPEGYSVSREKKERFSLILESASTNQTSMYLCASSRYSGSDQPQHFGDGTRLSIL.

V usage is TRBV28 and J usage is TRBJ2-3; D is ambiguous. Germline CDR1 and CDR2: MDHEN and SYDVKM. This CDR3 contains 14 residues. The V end was cut by 3 bases, the J end by 1 base, with 8 bases between. DNA for the CDR3: TGTGCCAGCAGTTTCTGGTCGGGCACAGATACGCAGTATTTT. As protein: CASSFWSGTDTQYF.

The chain links TRBV10-3 to TRBJ1-5; TRBD1 aligns across 12 bases. The CDR3 covers 15 residues. Losses at the gene ends were 4 bases for V and 6 bases for J; bases not matched to a gene: 4. Germline CDR1 reads ENHRY; CDR2 reads SYGVKD. The CDR3 sequence: CAISVGDRGLQPQHF. The CDR3 coding sequence is TGTGCCATCAGTGTGGGGGACAGGGGGCTTCAGCCCCAGCATTTT.

This chain joins TRBV19 and TRBJ2-7; D is possibly TRBD1 (6 bases). From germline, CDR1 is LNHDA and CDR2 SQIVND (reference sequence). The V gene lost 6 bases and the J gene lost 5 bases, with 14 bases spanning the gap. The CDR3 extends over 13 amino acids. CDR3 region: CASSPAPGDEQYF. In nucleotides, the CDR3 is TGTGCCAGTAGCCCCGCCCCAGGGGACGAGCAGTACTTC.

The rearrangement links TRBV28 to TRBJ1-5; 8 bases match TRBD1. V lost 6 bases to trimming and J lost 2 bases; unmatched junction nucleotides: 9. Germline V CDR1 and CDR2: MDHEN, SYDVKM. The CDR3 is 16 residues long. DNA of the CDR3: TGTGCCAGCAGCCGACAGGGGAGAGGGGGCAATCAGCCCCAGCATTTT. Translating it yields CASSRQGRGGNQPQHF. The entire variable domain, with the rest obtained from reference TRBV28 and TRBJ1-5, is as follows: DVKVTQSSRYLVKRTGEKVFLECVQDMDHENMFWYRQDPGLGLRLIYFSYDVKMKEKGDIPEGYSVSREKKERFSLILESASTNQTSMYLCASSRQGRGGNQPQHFGDGTRLSIL.

The chain has TRBV5-1 and TRBJ1-1; D is unclear. The CDR3 is made up of 13 amino acids. The ends were cut back, 2 bases at V and 1 base at J, with 6 bases in the middle. Per the germline V gene, CDR1 is SGHRS and CDR2 is YFSETQ. The CDR3 protein is CASSLTSNTEAFF. The CDR3 DNA reads TGCGCCAGCAGCTTAACTTCGAACACTGAAGCTTTCTTT.

The V and J genes are TRBV28 and TRBJ2-7, with D perhaps TRBD1 (6 bases). The CDR3 totals 17 residues. Germline CDR1 MDHEN, CDR2 SYDVKM. The V gene lost 1 base and the J gene lost 2 bases, with 18 bases spanning the gap. The CDR3 is CASSLSARGTPTYEQYF. The CDR3 nucleotides read TGTGCCAGCAGTTTATCAGCTCGAGGGACACCCACCTACGAGCAGTACTTC. The whole variable domain, remainder taken from reference TRBV28 and TRBJ2-7, is DVKVTQSSRYLVKRTGEKVFLECVQDMDHENMFWYRQDPGLGLRLIYFSYDVKMKEKGDIPEGYSVSREKKERFSLILESASTNQTSMYLCASSLSARGTPTYEQYFGPGTRLTVT.

The V gene is TRBV5-1, the J gene TRBJ2-3; 7 bases are a match to TRBD1. Germline CDR1 SGHRS, CDR2 YFSETQ. With V trimmed by 7 bases and J by 0 bases, 11 bases remained unmatched. This CDR3 contains 16 residues. The CDR3 DNA sequence: TGCGCCAGCTGCGATGGCGGACAGGTCAGCACAGATACGCAGTATTTT. Amino acids: CASCDGGQVSTDTQYF.

The gene calls are TRBV15 and TRBJ1-1, with 7 bases identical to TRBD1. The V segment lost 8 bases and the J segment 0 bases; nucleotides outside the gene matches: 9. The length of the CDR3 is 15 residues. Germline V gene data show CDR1 as LNHNV and CDR2 as YYDKDF (reference sequence). Written as DNA, the CDR3 is TGTGCCACCGTCCCCGGGACAGCACTGAACACTGAAGCTTTCTTT. It translates to CATVPGTALNTEAFF.

This chain connects TRBV19 to TRBJ2-2, with unresolved D. This CDR3 spans 15 amino acids. Germline-derived CDR1 and CDR2 are LNHDA and SQIVND (reference sequence). Trimming shortened V by 5 bases and J by 4 bases, and 14 bases separated the two germline ends. CDR3 DNA sequence: TGTGCCAGTAGTTCCAGCGTCCTTACCACCGGGGAGCTGTTTTTT. Amino acid sequence: CASSSSVLTTGELFF. The full variable domain, its missing parts supplied by reference TRBV19 and TRBJ2-2, is DGGITQSPKYLFRKEGQNVTLSCEQNLNHDAMYWYRQDPGQGLRLIYYSQIVNDFQKGDIAEGYSVSREKKESFPLTVTSAQKNPTAFYLCASSSSVLTTGELFFGEGSRLTVL.

The V and J genes are TRBV4-1 and TRBJ2-7, with D unresolved. CDR1 is MGHRA and CDR2 is YSYEKL in the germline V gene. CDR3 length equals 17 residues. V dropped 2 bases and J dropped 0 bases, with 17 bases sitting between them. This CDR3 reads CASSQNAGRSSSYEQYF. The DNA of the CDR3 is TGCGCCAGCAGCCAAAATGCCGGTCGGAGTAGCTCCTACGAGCAGTACTTC.

The chain recombines TRBV18 with TRBJ1-2; 9 bases fit TRBD1. From germline, CDR1 is KGHSH and CDR2 LQKENI. CDR3 length: 15 amino acids. V lost 4 bases and J lost 8; bases outside the gene matches: 11. The CDR3 DNA follows: TGTGCCAGCTCACTTAAACAGGGGGCGACGGGAGGCTACACCTTC. This sequence encodes CASSLKQGATGGYTF.